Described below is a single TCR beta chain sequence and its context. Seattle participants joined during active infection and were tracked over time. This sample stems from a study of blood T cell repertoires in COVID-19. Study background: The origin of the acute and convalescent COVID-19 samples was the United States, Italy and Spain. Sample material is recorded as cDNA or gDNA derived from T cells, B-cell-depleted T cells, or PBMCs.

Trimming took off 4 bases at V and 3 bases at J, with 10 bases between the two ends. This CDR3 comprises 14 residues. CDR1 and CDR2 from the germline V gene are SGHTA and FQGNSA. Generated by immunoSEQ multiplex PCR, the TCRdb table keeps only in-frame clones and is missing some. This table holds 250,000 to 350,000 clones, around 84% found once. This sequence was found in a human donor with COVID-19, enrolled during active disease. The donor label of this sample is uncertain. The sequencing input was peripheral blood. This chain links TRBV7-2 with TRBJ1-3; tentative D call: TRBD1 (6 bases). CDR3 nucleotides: TGTGCCAGCAGCTCGCAGACAGGTGGAAACACCATATATTTT. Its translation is CASSSQTGGNTIYF.